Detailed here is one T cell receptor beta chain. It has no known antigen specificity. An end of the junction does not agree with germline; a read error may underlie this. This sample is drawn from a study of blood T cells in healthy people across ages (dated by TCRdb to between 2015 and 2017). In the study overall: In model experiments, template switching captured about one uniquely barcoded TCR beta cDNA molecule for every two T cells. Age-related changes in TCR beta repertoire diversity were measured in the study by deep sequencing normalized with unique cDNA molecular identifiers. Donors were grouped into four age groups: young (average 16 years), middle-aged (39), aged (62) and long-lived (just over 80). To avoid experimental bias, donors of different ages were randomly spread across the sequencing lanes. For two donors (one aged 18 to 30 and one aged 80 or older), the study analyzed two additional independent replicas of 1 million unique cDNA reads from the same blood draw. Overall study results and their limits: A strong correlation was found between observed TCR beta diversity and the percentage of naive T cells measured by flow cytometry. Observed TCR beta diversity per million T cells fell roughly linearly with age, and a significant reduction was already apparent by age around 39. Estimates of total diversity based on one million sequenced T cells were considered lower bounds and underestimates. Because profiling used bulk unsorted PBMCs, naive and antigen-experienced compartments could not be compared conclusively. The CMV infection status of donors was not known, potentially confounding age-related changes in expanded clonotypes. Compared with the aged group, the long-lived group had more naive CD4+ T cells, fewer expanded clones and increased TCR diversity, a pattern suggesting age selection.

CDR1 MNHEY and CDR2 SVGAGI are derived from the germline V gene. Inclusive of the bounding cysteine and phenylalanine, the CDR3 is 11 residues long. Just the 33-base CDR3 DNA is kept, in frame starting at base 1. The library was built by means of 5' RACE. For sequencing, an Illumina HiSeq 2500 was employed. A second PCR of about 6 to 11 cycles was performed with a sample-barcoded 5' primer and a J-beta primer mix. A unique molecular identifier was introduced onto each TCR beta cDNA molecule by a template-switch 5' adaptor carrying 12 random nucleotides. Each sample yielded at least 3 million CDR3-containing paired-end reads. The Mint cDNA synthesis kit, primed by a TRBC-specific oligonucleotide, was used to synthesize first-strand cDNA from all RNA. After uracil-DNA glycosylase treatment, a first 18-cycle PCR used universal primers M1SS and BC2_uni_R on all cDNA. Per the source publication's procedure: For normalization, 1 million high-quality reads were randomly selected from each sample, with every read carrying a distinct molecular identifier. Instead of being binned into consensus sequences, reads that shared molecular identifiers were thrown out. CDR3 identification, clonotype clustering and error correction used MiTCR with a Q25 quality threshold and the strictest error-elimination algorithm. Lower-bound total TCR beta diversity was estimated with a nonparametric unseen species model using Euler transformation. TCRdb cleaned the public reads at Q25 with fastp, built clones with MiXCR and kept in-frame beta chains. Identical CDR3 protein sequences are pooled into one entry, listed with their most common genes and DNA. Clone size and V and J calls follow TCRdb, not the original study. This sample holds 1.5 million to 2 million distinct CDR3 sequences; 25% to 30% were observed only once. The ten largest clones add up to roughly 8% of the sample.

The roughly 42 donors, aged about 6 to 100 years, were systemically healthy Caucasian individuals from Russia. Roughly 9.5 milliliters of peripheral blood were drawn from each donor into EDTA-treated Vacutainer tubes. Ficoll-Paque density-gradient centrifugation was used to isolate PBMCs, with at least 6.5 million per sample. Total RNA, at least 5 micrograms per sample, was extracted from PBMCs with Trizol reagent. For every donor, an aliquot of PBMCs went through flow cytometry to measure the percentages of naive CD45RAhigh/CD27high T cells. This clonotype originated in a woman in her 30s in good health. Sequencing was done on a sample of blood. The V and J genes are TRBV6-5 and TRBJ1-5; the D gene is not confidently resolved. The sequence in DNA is TGTACCAGCGGTTGCAATCAGCCCCAGCATTTT. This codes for CTSGCNQPQHF.